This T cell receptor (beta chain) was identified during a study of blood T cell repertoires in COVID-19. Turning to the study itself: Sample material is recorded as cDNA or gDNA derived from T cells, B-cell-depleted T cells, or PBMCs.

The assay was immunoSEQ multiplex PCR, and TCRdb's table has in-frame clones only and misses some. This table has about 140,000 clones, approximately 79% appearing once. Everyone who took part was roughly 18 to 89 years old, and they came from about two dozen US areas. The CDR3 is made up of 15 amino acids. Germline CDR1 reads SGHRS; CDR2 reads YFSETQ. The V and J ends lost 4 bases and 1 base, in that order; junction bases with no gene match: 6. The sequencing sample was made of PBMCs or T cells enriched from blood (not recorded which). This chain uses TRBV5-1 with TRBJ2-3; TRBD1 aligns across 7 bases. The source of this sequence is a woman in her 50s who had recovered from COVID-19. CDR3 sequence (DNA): TGCGCCAGCAGCCTCCGGGACAGCGGCACAGATACGCAGTATTTT. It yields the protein CASSLRDSGTDTQYF.